This T cell receptor beta chain was identified during a study of cytomegalovirus exposure and HLA in healthy donors. Findings of the study overall: The majority of TCR sequences were rare, yet some public TCRs appeared in many donors. The classifier was said to identify cytomegalovirus status with high specificity and sensitivity.

This clone has only a few counts. The target antigen is unknown. This CDR3 has 14 residues. V lost 5 bases and J 7 bases, leaving 17 bases between the germline ends. Germline CDR1 and CDR2: SGHDN and FVKESK. Only in-frame clones appear in the TCRdb table, and some are missing; sequencing was by immunoSEQ multiplex PCR. This table has 250,000 to 300,000 clones, nearly 90% appearing once. Source material: PBMCs. The rearrangement links TRBV14 to TRBJ1-1; D gene unclear. The TCR sequence derives from a young woman in good health and CMV-seronegative. The CDR3 sequence is CASSEWARTYEAFF. The CDR3 coding sequence is TGTGCCAGCAGCGAATGGGCCCGAACCTATGAAGCTTTCTTT. The full variable domain, its missing parts supplied by reference TRBV14 and TRBJ1-1, is EAGVTQFPSHSVIEKGQTVTLRCDPISGHDNLYWYRRVMGKEIKFLLHFVKESKQDESGMPNNRFLAERTGGTYSTLKVQPAELEDSGVYFCASSEWARTYEAFFGQGTRLTVV.